A selection of T cell receptor beta chains follows, all from one sample in a study of control samples from healthy donors and cancer patients. Assay used: immunoSEQ multiplex PCR; TCRdb lists only in-frame clones, some missing. The table has more than 100,000 clones, approximately 89% seen once. Specimen: PBMCs. These receptors were obtained from a middle-aged man with head and neck cancer. The CDR3 runs from the conserved cysteine through the conserved F or W. Size tells how often a clone was seen (once, few, many) or the class of an expanded clone, and some rows leave it out.

TRBV18	-	CASSPAGQGLSNQPQHF
TRBV4-1	-	CASRFEGGSSYNEQFF
TRBV5-1	-	CASSPRTTSYNSPLHF
TRBV11-2	-	CASSLESGRSSYEQYF
TRBV28	once	CASSLRRTSGRAGEQYF
TRBV19	-	CASSIMGVNTGELFF
TRBV18	-	CASSPGWVGNQPQHF
TRBV13	-	CASSFGTNSGNTIYF
TRBV15	-	CATQGIRGPNTEAFF
TRBV21-1	-	CASSTADRYEAKNIQYF
TRBV6-5	-	CATGRVTTNEKLFF
TRBV5-4	-	CASSPGQYGYTF
TRBV27	-	CASSIGPGEAFF
TRBV19	once	CASSWASINEQFF
TRBV5-6	-	CASSMGTAPFSYNEQFF
TRBV7-9	-	CASSPGQGLSQETQYF
TRBV27	-	CASSETGGAFGEQYF
TRBV27	-	CASSFAGGSSYNEQFF
TRBV11-2	-	CASSLAVAAEAFF
TRBV3-1/TRBV3-2	-	CASSQGPINDEQYF
TRBV19	-	CASISRYMNTEAFF
TRBV7-9	-	CASSLGATSGTYNEQFF